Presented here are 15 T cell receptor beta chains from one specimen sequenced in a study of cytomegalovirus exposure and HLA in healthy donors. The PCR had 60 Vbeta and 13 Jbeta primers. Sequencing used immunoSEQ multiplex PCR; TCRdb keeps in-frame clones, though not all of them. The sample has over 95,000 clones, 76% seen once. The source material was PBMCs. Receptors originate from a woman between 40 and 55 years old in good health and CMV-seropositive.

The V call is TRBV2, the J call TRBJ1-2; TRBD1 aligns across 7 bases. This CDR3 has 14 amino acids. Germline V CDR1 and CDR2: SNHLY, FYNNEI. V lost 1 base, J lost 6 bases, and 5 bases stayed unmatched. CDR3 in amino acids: CASSEVTGFDGYTF. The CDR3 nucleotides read TGTGCCAGCAGTGAAGTGACAGGGTTCGATGGCTACACCTTC.

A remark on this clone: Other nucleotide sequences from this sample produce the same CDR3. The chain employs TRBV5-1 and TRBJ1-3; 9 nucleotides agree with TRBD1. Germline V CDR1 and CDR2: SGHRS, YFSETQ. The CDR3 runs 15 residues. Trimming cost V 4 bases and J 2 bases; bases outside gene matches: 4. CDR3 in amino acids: CASSLRTGAGNTIYF. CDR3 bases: TGCGCCAGCAGCCTACGGACAGGGGCTGGAAACACCATATATTTT.

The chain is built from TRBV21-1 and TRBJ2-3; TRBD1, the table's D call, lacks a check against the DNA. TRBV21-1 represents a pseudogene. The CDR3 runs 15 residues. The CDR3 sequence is CASSCRGAPTDTQYF. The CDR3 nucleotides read TGTGCCAGCAGCTGCAGGGGGGCTCCCACAGATACGCAGTATTTT.

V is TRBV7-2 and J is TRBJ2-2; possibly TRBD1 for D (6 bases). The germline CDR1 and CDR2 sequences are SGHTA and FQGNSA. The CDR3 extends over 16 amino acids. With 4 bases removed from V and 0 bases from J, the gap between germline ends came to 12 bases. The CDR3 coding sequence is TGTGCCAGCAGCTATGGGGGACATGCGAACACCGGGGAGCTGTTTTTT. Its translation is CASSYGGHANTGELFF.

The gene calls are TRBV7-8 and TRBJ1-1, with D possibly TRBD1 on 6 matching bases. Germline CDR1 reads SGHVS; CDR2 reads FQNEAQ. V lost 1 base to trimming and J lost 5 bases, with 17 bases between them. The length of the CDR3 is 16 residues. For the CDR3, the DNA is TGTGCCAGCAGCTTAGAACAGGGACTAGCGGGGACTGAAGCTTTCTTT. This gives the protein CASSLEQGLAGTEAFF.

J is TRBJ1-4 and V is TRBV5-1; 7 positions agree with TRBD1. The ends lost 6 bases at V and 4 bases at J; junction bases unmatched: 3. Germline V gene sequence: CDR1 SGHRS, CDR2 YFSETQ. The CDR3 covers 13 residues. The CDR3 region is CASMQGGNEKLFF. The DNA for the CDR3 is TGCGCCAGCATGCAGGGGGGTAATGAAAAACTGTTTTTT.

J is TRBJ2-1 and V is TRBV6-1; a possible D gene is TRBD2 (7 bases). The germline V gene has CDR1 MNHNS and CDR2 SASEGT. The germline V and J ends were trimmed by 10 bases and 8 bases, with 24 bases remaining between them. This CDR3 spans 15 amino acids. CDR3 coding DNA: TGTGCCACCAAAACCTGGGGGGGCTTTGGGTATGAGCAGTTCTTC. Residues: CATKTWGGFGYEQFF.

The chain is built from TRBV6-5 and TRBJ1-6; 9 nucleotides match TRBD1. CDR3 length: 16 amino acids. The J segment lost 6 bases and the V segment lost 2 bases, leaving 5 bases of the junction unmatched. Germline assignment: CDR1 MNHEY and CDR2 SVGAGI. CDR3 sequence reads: CASSYHTGGGNSPLHF. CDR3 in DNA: TGTGCCAGCAGTTACCATACAGGGGGCGGTAATTCACCCCTCCACTTT.

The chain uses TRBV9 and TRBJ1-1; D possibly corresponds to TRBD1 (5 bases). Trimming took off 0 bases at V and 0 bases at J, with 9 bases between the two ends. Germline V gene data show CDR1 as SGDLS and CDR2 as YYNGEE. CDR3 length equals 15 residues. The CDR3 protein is CASSVDQGLNTEAFF. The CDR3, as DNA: TGTGCCAGCAGCGTAGACCAGGGCCTGAACACTGAAGCTTTCTTT.

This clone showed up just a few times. For the CDR3, the DNA is TGTGCCAGCAGTGTTGGGACAGGCGCCGAAGCTTTCTTT. It is translated as CASSVGTGAEAFF. This rearrangement joins TRBV2 to TRBJ1-1; 8 bases map to TRBD1. This CDR3 region has 13 residues. Germline assignment: CDR1 SNHLY and CDR2 FYNNEI. V shed 4 bases and J 8 bases; nucleotides not matched to a gene: 6.

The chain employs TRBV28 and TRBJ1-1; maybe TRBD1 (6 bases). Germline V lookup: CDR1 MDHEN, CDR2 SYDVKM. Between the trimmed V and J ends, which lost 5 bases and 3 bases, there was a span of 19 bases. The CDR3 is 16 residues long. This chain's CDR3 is CASSGGVAGADTEAFF. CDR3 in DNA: TGTGCCAGCAGTGGAGGGGTTGCGGGGGCAGACACTGAAGCTTTCTTT. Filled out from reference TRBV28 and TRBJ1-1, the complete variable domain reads DVKVTQSSRYLVKRTGEKVFLECVQDMDHENMFWYRQDPGLGLRLIYFSYDVKMKEKGDIPEGYSVSREKKERFSLILESASTNQTSMYLCASSGGVAGADTEAFFGQGTRLTVV.

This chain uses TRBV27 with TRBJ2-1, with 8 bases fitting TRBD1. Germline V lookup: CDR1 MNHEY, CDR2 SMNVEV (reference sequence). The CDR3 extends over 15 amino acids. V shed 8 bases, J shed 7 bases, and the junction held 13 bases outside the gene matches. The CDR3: CASSNLRTGLNEQFF. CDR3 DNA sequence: TGTGCCAGCTCCAATCTGAGGACAGGGTTGAATGAGCAGTTCTTC.

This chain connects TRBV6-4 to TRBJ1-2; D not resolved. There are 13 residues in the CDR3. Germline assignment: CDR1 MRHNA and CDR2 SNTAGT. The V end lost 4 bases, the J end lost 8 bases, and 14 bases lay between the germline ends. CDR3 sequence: CASSASEIDGYTF. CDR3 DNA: TGTGCCAGCAGTGCCAGCGAAATCGACGGCTACACCTTC.

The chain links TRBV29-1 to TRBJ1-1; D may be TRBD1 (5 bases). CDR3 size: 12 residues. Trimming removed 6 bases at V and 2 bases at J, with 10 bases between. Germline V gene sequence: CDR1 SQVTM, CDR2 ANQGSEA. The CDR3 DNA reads TGCAGCGTCACAGGTGTAAACACTGAAGCTTTCTTT. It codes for CSVTGVNTEAFF.

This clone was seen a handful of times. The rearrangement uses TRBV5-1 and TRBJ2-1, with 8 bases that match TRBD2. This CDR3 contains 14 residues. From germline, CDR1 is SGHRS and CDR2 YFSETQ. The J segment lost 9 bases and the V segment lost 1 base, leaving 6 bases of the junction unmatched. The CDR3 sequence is CASSLSGGLFEQFF. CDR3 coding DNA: TGCGCCAGCAGCTTGTCGGGGGGGCTTTTTGAGCAGTTCTTC.